This entry lists 16 T cell receptor beta chains sequenced from one sample in a study of cytomegalovirus exposure and HLA in healthy donors (dated by TCRdb to about 2017). To prepare the library, the immunoSEQ multiplex PCR assay was applied. The multiplex PCR relied on a mix of 60 forward primers for TCR Vbeta segments and 13 reverse primers for TCR Jbeta segments. Imported from immuneACCESS, the table was reduced by TCRdb to in-frame sequences with V and J called. These copies leave out some clones; in studies compared against another copy, an unresolved V gene accounts for under half, and the cause of the remainder is not known. This sample has some 170,000 clones in its table, and 70% to 75% of those were observed once. The top ten hold 2.9% of the sample. The sample taken for sequencing was PBMCs. The origin of the receptors is a male donor in good health and CMV-seronegative.

Of note for this clone: Mismatch with germline at one junction end may stem from a read error. The chain recombines TRBV7-9 with TRBJ1-2; 7 nucleotides align to TRBD1. From germline, CDR1 is SEHNR and CDR2 FQNEAQ (reference sequence). The CDR3 is made up of 16 amino acids. The DNA for the CDR3 is TGTTCCAGCAGCTCCAATAGGGACAGACTCAACTATGGCTACACCTTC. This sequence encodes CSSSSNRDRLNYGYTF. Variable domain in full (rest from reference TRBV7-9 and TRBJ1-2): DTGVSQNPRHKITKRGQNVTFRCDPISEHNRLYWYRQTLGQGPEFLTYFQNEAQLEKSRLLSDRFSAERPKGSFSTLEIQRTEQGDSAMYLCSSSSNRDRLNYGYTFGSGTRLTVV.

This chain joins TRBV21-1 and TRBJ2-2; the table calls TRBD2, which could not be checked here. TRBV21-1 is noted as a pseudogene. This CDR3 has 15 amino acids. CDR3 sequence (DNA): TGCCTGGCGGGGGCAGGCTATCGAAACACCGGGGAGCTGTTTTTT. It is translated as CLAGAGYRNTGELFF.

The chain employs TRBV5-1 and TRBJ2-7; TRBD1 aligns across 7 bases. Per the germline V gene, CDR1 is SGHRS and CDR2 is YFSETQ. The CDR3 has 13 residues. V dropped 5 bases and J dropped 3; count of bases not matched to a gene: 5. The CDR3 spells CASRGDSLYEQYF. The CDR3 DNA is TGCGCCAGCAGGGGGGACAGTCTCTACGAGCAGTACTTC.

The rearrangement uses TRBV27 and TRBJ2-3; the match to TRBD2 covers 7 bases. The trim removed 6 bases at V and 4 bases at J, leaving 10 bases unmatched. The CDR3 has 15 amino acids. Per the germline V gene, CDR1 is MNHEY and CDR2 is SMNVEV (reference sequence). The CDR3 here is CASRDLSAGADTQYF. The CDR3, as DNA: TGTGCCAGCAGGGACCTCTCGGCGGGAGCAGATACGCAGTATTTT.

V usage is TRBV14 and J usage is TRBJ2-7; D is undetermined. V shed 0 bases and J shed 3 bases, with 9 bases lying between them. CDR3 size: 14 residues. CDR1 is SGHDN, CDR2 FVKESK, per germline. The CDR3 bases are TGTGCCAGCAGCCAAGAAAACAGAAACTACGAGCAGTACTTC. The encoded protein is CASSQENRNYEQYF.

The chain has TRBV29-1 and TRBJ1-1; no reliable D call. Between the trimmed V and J ends, which lost 7 bases and 4 bases, there was a span of 19 bases. Germline CDR1 and CDR2: SQVTM and ANQGSEA. CDR3 length equals 14 residues. DNA for the CDR3: TGCAGCGCCCAAGTGACTCCTCCCGGCACTGAAGCTTTCTTT. Translated: CSAQVTPPGTEAFF. Variable domain in full (rest from reference TRBV29-1 and TRBJ1-1): SAVISQKPSRDICQRGTSLTIQCQVDSQVTMMFWYRQQPGQSLTLIATANQGSEATYESGFVIDKFPISRPNLTFSTLTVSNMSPEDSSIYLCSAQVTPPGTEAFFGQGTRLTVV.

This clone was observed a few times. The rearrangement links TRBV6-6 to TRBJ2-2; TRBD1 matches at 9 bases. The CDR3 extends over 15 amino acids. V was pared by 8 bases and J by 4 bases, with 8 bases of the junction left unmatched. Germline V gives CDR1 MNHNY, CDR2 SVGAGI (reference sequence). DNA of the CDR3: TGTGCCAGCGTATACAGGGGGCTGGGCACCGGGGAGCTGTTTTTT. Its protein product is CASVYRGLGTGELFF.

V is TRBV10-3 and J is TRBJ1-3; D might be TRBD1 (6 bases). The CDR3 is 14 residues long. CDR1 and CDR2 from the germline V gene are ENHRY and SYGVKD. V lost 7 bases and J lost 2, with 12 bases in between. CDR3 bases: TGTGCCATCACCAACAGGGATGCTGGAAACACCATATATTTT. Amino acids: CAITNRDAGNTIYF.

The V call is TRBV5-1, the J call TRBJ2-5; D is unresolved. From germline, CDR1 is SGHRS and CDR2 YFSETQ. The length of the CDR3 is 12 residues. V dropped 3 bases and J dropped 1 base, with 4 bases sitting between them. In nucleotides, the CDR3 is TGCGCCAGCAGCTATCTCCAAGAGACCCAGTACTTC. This sequence encodes CASSYLQETQYF.

The J gene is TRBJ2-1, the V gene TRBV4-1, with TRBD1 identical over 8 bases. CDR1 and CDR2 (germline): MGHRA, YSYEKL. The junction had 7 bases not matched to a gene; V was cut back by 0 bases and J by 6 bases. CDR3 length: 16 residues. The CDR3, as DNA: TGCGCCAGCAGCCAAGAATACGAGACAGGGGTCAATGAGCAGTTCTTC. Encoded protein: CASSQEYETGVNEQFF.

The gene calls are TRBV6-6 and TRBJ1-5; D gene unclear. Germline CDR1 and CDR2: MNHNY and SVGAGI (reference sequence). The CDR3 extends over 16 amino acids. Trimming cost V 1 base and J 6 bases, with 16 bases left between them. CDR3 sequence (DNA): TGTGCCAGCAGTTACTTGGACCCCGGGGTAGGTCAGCCCCAGCATTTT. Amino acids: CASSYLDPGVGQPQHF.

The rearrangement joins TRBV30 to TRBJ1-3; D is unclear. V dropped 2 bases and J dropped 2 bases, with 19 bases sitting between them. Germline CDR1 reads GTSNPN; CDR2 reads SVGIG (reference sequence). The length of the CDR3 is 17 residues. In DNA, the CDR3 is TGTGCCTGGAGTCCTAGACCCAAACGGACTGCTGGAAACACCATATATTTT. Its translation is CAWSPRPKRTAGNTIYF.

V and J are TRBV29-1 and TRBJ2-1; 7 nucleotides line up with TRBD2. The CDR3 runs to 13 residues. V shed 2 bases, J shed 3 bases, and the junction held 1 base outside the gene matches. The germline V gene has CDR1 SQVTM and CDR2 ANQGSEA. The CDR3, as DNA: TGCAGCGTTGAACTAGCGGACTACAATGAGCAGTTCTTC. Translating it yields CSVELADYNEQFF.

This chain links TRBV28 with TRBJ2-3; D unresolved. Germline loops: CDR1 MDHEN, CDR2 SYDVKM. Deletions cut 4 bases from V and 6 bases from J, with 8 bases between. The CDR3 totals 12 residues. The CDR3 coding sequence is TGTGCCAGCAGTTCCCCCGCGGATACGCAGTATTTT. Amino acid sequence: CASSSPADTQYF.

The chain has TRBV18 and TRBJ2-3, with TRBD2 identical over 10 bases. Germline loops: CDR1 KGHSH, CDR2 LQKENI. The CDR3 contains 15 residues. The junction had 1 base not matched to a gene; V was cut back by 3 bases and J by 1 base. In nucleotides, the CDR3 is TGTGCCAGCTCACCCGGACTAGCGGGCACAGATACGCAGTATTTT. It translates to CASSPGLAGTDTQYF.

Only one count was recorded for this clone. The J gene is TRBJ2-1, the V gene TRBV4-2, with 7 bases matching TRBD2. CDR3 length: 15 amino acids. J lost 8 bases, V lost 1 base, and 8 bases had no gene match. Germline V gives CDR1 LGHNA, CDR2 YNFKEQ. CDR3 sequence: CASSQVAGEVDEQFF. CDR3 sequence (DNA): TGTGCCAGCAGCCAAGTGGCGGGAGAAGTCGATGAGCAGTTCTTC.